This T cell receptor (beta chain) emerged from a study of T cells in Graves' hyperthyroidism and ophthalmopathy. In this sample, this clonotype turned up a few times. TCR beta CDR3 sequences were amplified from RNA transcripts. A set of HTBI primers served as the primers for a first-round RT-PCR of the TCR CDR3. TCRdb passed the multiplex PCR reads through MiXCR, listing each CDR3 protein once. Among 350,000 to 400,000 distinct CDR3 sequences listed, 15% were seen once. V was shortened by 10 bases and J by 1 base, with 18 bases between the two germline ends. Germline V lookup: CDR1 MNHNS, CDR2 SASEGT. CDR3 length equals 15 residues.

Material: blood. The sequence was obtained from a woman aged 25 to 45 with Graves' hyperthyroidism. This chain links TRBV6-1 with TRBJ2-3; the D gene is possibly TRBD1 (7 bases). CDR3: CATQGGPEGTDTQYF. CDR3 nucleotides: TGTGCCACCCAGGGGGGCCCAGAGGGCACAGATACGCAGTATTTT.